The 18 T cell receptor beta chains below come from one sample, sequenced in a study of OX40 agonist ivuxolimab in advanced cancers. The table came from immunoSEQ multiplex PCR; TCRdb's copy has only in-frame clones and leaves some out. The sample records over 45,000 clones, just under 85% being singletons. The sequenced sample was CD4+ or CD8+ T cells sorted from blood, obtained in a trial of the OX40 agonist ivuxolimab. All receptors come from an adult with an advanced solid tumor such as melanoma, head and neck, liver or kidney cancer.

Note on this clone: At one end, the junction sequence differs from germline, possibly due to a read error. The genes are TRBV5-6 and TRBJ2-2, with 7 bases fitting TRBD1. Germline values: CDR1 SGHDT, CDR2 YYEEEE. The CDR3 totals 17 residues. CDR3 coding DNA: TGTGCCAGCAGCGGAAGGACAGGAGACGATAAACACCGGGGAGCTGTTTTT. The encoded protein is CASSGRTGDDKHRGAVF. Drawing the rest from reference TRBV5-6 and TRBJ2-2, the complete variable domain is DAGVTQSPTHLIKTRGQQVTLRCSPKSGHDTVSWYQQALGQGPQFIFQYYEEEERQRGNFPDRFSGHQFPNYSSELNVNALLLGDSALYLCASSGRTGDDKHRGAVFGEGSRLTVL.

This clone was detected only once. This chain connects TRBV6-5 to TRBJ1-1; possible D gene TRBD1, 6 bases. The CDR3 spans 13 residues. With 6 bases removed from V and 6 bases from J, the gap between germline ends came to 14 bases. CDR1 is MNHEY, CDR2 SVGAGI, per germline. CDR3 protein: CASRYRVHAEAFF. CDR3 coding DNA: TGTGCCAGCAGGTACAGGGTCCACGCTGAAGCTTTCTTT.

The CDR3 loop is CASSLFSGDGQPQHF. CDR3 in DNA: TGCGCCAGCAGCTTGTTTTCAGGGGATGGTCAGCCCCAGCATTTT. This chain joins TRBV5-1 and TRBJ1-5; possibly TRBD1 for D (6 bases). V was clipped by 1 base and J by 6 bases, with 14 bases between them. The CDR3 has 15 residues. The germline CDR1 and CDR2 sequences are SGHRS and YFSETQ.

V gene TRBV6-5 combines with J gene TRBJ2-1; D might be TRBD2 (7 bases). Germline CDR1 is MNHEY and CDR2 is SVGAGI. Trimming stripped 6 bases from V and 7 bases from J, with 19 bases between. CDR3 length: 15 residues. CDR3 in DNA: TGTGCCAGCAGCCGCCTAGGGGGGGAGGGTAATGAGCAGTTCTTC. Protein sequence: CASSRLGGEGNEQFF.

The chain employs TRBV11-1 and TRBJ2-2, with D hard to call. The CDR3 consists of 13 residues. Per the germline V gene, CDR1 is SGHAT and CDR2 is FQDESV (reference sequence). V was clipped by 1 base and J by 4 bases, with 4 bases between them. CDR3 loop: CASSLGVTGELFF. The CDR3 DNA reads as TGTGCCAGCAGCTTAGGGGTCACCGGGGAGCTGTTTTTT. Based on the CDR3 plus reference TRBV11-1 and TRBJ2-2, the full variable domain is EAEVAQSPRYKITEKSQAVAFWCDPISGHATLYWYRQILGQGPELLVQFQDESVVDDSQLPKDRFSAERLKGVDSTLKIQPAELGDSAMYLCASSLGVTGELFFGEGSRLTVL.

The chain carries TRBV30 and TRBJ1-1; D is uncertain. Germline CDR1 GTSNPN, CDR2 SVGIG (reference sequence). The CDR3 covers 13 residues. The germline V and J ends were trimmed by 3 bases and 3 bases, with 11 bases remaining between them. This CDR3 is CAWRFGSYTEAFF. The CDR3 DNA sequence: TGTGCCTGGAGGTTCGGTAGTTACACTGAAGCTTTCTTT.

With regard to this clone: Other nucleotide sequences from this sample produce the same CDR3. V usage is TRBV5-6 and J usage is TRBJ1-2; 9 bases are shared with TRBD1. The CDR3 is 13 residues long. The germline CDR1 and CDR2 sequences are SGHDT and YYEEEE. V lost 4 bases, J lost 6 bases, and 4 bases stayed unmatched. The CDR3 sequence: CASSRGQGDGYTF. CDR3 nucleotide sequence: TGTGCCAGCAGCAGGGGACAGGGAGATGGCTACACCTTC.

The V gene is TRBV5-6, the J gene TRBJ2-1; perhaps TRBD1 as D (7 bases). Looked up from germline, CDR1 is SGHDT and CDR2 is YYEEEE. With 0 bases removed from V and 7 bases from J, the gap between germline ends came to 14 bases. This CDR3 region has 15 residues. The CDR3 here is CASSLVVSGGNEQFF. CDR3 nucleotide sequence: TGTGCCAGCAGCTTGGTTGTGTCAGGGGGGAATGAGCAGTTCTTC.

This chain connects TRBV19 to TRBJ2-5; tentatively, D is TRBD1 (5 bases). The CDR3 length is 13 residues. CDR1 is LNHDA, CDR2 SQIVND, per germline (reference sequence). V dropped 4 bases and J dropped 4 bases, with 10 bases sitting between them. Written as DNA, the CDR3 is TGTGCCAGTAGTACCGGCAGGGTAGAGACCCAGTACTTC. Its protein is CASSTGRVETQYF.

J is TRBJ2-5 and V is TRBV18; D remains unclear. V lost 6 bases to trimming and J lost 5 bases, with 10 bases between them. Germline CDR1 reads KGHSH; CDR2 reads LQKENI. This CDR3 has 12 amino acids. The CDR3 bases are TGTGCCAGCTCCCGTCGAGTGGAGACCCAGTACTTC. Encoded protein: CASSRRVETQYF.

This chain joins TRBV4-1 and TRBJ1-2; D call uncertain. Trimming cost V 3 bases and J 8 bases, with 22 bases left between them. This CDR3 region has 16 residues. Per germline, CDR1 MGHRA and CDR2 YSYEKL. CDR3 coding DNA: TGCGCCAGCAGCCAGGCCTGGTCGACCCGGGCGGGGGGCTACACCTTC. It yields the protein CASSQAWSTRAGGYTF.

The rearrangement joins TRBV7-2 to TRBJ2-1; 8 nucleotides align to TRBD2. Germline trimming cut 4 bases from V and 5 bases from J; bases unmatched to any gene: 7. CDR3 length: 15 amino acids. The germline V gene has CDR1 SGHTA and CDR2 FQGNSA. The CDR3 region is CASSYSGGPHNEQFF. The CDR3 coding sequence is TGTGCCAGCAGCTACAGCGGGGGCCCACACAATGAGCAGTTCTTC.

CDR3 coding DNA: TGTGCCAGCTCGGAGGACCAAGAGACCCAGTACTTC. As protein: CASSEDQETQYF. The genes are TRBV18 and TRBJ2-5; a possible D gene is TRBD2 (5 bases). Between the trimmed V and J ends, which lost 6 bases and 0 bases, there was a span of 5 bases. Per the germline V gene, CDR1 is KGHSH and CDR2 is LQKENI. The CDR3 runs to 12 residues.

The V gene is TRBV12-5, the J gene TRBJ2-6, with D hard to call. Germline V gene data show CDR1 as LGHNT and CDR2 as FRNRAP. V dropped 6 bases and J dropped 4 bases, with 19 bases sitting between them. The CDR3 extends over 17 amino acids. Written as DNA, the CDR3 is TGTGCTAGTGGCCGGCTAGGGTTTCGGTCCGGGGCCAACGTCCTGACTTTC. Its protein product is CASGRLGFRSGANVLTF.

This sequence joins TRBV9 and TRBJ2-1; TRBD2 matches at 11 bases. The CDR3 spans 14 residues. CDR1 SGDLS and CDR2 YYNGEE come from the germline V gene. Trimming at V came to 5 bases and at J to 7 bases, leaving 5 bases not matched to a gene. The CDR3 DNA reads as TGTGCCAGCAGTACTAGCGGGAGTGGTAATGAGCAGTTCTTC. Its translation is CASSTSGSGNEQFF.

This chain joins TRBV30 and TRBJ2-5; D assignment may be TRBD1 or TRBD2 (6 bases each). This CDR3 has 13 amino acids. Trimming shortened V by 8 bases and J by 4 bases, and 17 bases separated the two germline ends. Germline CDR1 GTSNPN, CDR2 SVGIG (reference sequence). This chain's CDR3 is CAGVGGGPETQYF. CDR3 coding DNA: TGTGCCGGGGTCGGAGGGGGGCCAGAGACCCAGTACTTC. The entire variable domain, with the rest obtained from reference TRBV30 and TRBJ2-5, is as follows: SQTIHQWPATLVQPVGSPLSLECTVEGTSNPNLYWYRQAAGRGLQLLFYSVGIGQISSEVPQNLSASRPQDRQFILSSKKLLLSDSGFYLCAGVGGGPETQYFGPGTRLLVL.

The CDR3 loop is CASSMVAGRAREQFF. DNA for the CDR3: TGCGCCAGCAGCATGGTAGCGGGCCGAGCAAGGGAGCAGTTCTTC. The gene calls are TRBV5-1 and TRBJ2-1; 7 nucleotides align to TRBD2. J gave up 10 bases and V 4 bases, and 14 bases lay outside the gene matches. The CDR3 is 15 residues long. Germline assignment: CDR1 SGHRS and CDR2 YFSETQ.

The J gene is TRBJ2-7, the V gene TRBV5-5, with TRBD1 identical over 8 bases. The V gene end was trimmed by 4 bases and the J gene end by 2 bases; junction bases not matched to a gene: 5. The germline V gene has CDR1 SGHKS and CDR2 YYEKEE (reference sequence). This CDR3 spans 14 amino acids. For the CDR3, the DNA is TGTGCCAGCAGCCCGGACAGGGTCCCCTACGAGCAGTACTTC. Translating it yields CASSPDRVPYEQYF.